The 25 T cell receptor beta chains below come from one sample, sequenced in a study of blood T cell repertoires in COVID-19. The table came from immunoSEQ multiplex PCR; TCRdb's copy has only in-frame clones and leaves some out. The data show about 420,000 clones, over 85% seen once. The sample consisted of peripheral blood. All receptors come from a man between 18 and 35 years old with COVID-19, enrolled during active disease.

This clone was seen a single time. Written as DNA, the CDR3 is TGCGCCAGCAGCCAGGACAGGGGCTATTACACCGGGGAGCTGTTTTTT. Translated: CASSQDRGYYTGELFF. V is TRBV5-1 and J is TRBJ2-2; 9 bases match TRBD1. V lost 4 bases, J lost 3 bases, and 7 bases stayed unmatched. Germline values: CDR1 SGHRS, CDR2 YFSETQ. The CDR3 has 16 residues.

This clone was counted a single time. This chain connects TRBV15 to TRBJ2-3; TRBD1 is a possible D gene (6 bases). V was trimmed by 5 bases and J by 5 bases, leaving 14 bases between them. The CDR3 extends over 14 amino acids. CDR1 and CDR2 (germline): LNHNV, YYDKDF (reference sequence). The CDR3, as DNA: TGTGCCACCAGCCCGATGCTAGGGGGAGATACGCAGTATTTT. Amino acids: CATSPMLGGDTQYF.

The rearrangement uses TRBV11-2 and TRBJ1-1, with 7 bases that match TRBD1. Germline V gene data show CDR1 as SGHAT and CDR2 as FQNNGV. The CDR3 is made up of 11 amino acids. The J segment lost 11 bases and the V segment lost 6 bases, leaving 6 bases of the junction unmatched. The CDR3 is CASSLTGYAFF. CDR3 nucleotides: TGTGCCAGCAGTCTGACAGGGTACGCTTTCTTT.

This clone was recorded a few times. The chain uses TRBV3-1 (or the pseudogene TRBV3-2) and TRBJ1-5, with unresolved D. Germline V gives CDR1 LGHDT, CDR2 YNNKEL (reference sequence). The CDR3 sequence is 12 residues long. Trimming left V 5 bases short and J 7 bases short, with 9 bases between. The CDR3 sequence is CASSYKRQPQHF. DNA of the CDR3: TGTGCCAGCAGCTATAAACGGCAGCCCCAGCATTTT.

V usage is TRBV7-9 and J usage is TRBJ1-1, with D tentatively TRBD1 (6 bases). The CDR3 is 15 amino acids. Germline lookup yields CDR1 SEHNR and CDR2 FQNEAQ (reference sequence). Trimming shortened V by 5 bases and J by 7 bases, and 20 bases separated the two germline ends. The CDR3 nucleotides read TGTGCCAGCAGCCCCGTGGATGGGGGGGCCCATGAAGCTTTCTTT. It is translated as CASSPVDGGAHEAFF.

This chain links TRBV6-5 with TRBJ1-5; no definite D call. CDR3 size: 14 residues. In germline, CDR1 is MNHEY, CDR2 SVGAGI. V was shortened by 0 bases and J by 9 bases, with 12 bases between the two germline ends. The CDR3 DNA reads TGTGCCAGCAGTTACTCGGCGGGCAAAGGGCCCCAGCATTTT. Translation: CASSYSAGKGPQHF.

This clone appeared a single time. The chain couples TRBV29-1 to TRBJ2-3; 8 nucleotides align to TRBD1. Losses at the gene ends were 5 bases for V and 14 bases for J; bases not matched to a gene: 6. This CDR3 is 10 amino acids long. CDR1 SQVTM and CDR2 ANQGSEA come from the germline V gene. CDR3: CSVRRDRSYF. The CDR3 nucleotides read TGCAGCGTTCGGCGGGACAGGTCGTATTTT.

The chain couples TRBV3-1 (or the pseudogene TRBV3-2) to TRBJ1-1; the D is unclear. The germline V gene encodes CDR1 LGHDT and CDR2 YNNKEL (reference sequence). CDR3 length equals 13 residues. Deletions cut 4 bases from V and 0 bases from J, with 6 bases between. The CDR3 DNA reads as TGTGCCAGCAGCCGGCTAGTGAACACTGAAGCTTTCTTT. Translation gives CASSRLVNTEAFF.

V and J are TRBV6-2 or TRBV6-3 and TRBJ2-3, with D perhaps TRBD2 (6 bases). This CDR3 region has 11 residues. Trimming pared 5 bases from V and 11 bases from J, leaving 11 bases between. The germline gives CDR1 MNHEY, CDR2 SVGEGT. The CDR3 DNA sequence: TGTGCCAGCAGTGACGGGGGTAGGCAGTATTTT. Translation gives CASSDGGRQYF.

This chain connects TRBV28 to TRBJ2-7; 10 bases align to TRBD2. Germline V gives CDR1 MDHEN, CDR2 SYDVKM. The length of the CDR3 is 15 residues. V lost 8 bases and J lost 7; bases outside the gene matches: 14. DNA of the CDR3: TGTGCCAGCTTTGACCAACGCTTAGCGGGGGGAGAGCAGTACTTC. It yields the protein CASFDQRLAGGEQYF.

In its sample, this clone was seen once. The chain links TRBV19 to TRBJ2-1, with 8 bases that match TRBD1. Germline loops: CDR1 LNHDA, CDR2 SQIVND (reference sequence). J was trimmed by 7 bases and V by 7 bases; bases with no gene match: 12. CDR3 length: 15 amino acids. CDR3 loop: CASNLRQGPGNEQFF. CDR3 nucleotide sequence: TGTGCCAGTAATCTCAGACAGGGGCCAGGAAATGAGCAGTTCTTC.

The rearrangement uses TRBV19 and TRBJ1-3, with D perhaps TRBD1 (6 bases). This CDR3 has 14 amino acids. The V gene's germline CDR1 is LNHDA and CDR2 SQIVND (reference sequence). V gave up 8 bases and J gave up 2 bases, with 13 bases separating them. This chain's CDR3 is CASRDNGAGNTIYF. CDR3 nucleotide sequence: TGTGCCAGTCGGGACAACGGGGCTGGAAACACCATATATTTT.

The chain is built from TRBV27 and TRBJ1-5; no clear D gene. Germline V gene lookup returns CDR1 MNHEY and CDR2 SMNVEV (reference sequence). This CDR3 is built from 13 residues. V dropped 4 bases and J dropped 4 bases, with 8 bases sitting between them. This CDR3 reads CASSYTANQPQHF. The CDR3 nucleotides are TGTGCCAGCAGTTACACAGCTAATCAGCCCCAGCATTTT.

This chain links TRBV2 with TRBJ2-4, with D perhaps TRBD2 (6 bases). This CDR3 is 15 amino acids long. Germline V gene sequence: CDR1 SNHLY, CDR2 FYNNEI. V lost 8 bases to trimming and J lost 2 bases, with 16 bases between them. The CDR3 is CASGAKTSSKNIQYF. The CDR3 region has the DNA TGTGCCAGCGGAGCCAAGACTAGTTCCAAAAACATTCAGTACTTC.

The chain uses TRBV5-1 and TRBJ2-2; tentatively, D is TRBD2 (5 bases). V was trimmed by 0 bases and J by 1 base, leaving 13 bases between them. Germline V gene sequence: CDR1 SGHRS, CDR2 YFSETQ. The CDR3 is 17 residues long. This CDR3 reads CASSLGFVGRNTGELFF. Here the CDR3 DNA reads TGCGCCAGCAGCTTGGGGTTTGTAGGGAGGAACACCGGGGAGCTGTTTTTT.

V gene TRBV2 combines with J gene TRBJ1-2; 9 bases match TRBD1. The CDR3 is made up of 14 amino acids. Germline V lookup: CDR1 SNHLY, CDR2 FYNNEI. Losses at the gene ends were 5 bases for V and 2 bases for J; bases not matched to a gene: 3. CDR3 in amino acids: CASSFDRGNYGYTF. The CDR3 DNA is TGTGCCAGCAGTTTTGACAGGGGGAACTATGGCTACACCTTC. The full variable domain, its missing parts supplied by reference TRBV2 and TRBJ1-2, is EPEVTQTPSHQVTQMGQEVILRCVPISNHLYFYWYRQILGQKVEFLVSFYNNEISEKSEIFDDQFSVERPDGSNFTLKIRSTKLEDSAMYFCASSFDRGNYGYTFGSGTRLTVV.

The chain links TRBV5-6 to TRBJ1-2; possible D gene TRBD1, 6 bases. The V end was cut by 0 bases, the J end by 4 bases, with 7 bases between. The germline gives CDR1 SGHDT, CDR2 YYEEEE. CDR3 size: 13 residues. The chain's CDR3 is CASSLDRVYGYTF. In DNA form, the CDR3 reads TGTGCCAGCAGCTTGGACAGGGTCTATGGCTACACCTTC. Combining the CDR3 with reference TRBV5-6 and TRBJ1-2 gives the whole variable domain DAGVTQSPTHLIKTRGQQVTLRCSPKSGHDTVSWYQQALGQGPQFIFQYYEEEERQRGNFPDRFSGHQFPNYSSELNVNALLLGDSALYLCASSLDRVYGYTFGSGTRLTVV.

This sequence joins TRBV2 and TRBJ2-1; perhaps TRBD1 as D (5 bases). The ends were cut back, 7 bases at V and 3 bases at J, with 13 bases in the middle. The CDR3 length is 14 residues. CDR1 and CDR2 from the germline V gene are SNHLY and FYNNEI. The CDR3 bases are TGTGCCAGCATGTTTCAGGGTAACTACAATGAGCAGTTCTTC. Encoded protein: CASMFQGNYNEQFF.

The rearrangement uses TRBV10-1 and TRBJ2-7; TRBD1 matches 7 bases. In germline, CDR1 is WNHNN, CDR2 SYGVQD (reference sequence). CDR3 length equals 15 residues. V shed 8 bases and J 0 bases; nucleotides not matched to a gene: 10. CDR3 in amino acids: CASQPIGGISYEQYF. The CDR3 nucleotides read TGCGCCAGCCAACCCATAGGGGGCATCTCCTACGAGCAGTACTTC.

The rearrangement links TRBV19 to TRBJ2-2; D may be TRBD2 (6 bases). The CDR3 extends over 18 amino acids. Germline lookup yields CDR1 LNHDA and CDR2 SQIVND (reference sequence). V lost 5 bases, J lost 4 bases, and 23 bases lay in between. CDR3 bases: TGTGCCAGTAGTCCAACCGGGACTCTAGGAGGGAGCACCGGGGAGCTGTTTTTT. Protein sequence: CASSPTGTLGGSTGELFF.

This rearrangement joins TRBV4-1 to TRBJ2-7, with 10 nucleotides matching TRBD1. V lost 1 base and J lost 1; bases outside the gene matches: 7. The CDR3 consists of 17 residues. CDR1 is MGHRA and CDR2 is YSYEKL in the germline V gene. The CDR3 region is CASSQGPGTGVSYEQYF. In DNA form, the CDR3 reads TGCGCCAGCAGCCAAGGGCCCGGGACAGGGGTTTCCTACGAGCAGTACTTC.

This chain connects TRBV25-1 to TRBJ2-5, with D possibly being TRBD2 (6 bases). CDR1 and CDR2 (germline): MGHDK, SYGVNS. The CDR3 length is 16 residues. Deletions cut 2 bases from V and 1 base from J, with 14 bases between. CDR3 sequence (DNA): TGTGCCAGCAGTGAAGGGGACTGGGATTCCCAAGAGACCCAGTACTTC. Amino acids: CASSEGDWDSQETQYF.

CDR3: CASSMTSTYEQYF. The CDR3 nucleotides are TGTGCCAGCAGCATGACTAGCACCTACGAGCAGTACTTC. The chain couples TRBV7-9 to TRBJ2-7; TRBD2 aligns across 7 bases. Germline V gene data show CDR1 as SEHNR and CDR2 as FQNEAQ (reference sequence). The V gene end was trimmed by 5 bases and the J gene end by 2 bases; junction bases not matched to a gene: 3. The CDR3 loop spans 13 amino acids.

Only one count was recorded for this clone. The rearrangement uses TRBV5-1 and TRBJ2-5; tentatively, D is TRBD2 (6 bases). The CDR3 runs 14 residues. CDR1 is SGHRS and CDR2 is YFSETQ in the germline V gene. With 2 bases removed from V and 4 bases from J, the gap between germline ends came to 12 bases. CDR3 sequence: CASSLPGVGETQYF. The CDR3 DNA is TGCGCCAGCAGCTTACCGGGAGTGGGAGAGACCCAGTACTTC.

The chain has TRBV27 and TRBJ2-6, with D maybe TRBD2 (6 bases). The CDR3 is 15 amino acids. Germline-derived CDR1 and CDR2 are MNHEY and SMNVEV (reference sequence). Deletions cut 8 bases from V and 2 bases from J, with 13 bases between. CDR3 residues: CASGPGVPGANVLTF. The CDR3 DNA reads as TGTGCCAGCGGTCCGGGAGTCCCTGGGGCCAACGTCCTGACTTTC.